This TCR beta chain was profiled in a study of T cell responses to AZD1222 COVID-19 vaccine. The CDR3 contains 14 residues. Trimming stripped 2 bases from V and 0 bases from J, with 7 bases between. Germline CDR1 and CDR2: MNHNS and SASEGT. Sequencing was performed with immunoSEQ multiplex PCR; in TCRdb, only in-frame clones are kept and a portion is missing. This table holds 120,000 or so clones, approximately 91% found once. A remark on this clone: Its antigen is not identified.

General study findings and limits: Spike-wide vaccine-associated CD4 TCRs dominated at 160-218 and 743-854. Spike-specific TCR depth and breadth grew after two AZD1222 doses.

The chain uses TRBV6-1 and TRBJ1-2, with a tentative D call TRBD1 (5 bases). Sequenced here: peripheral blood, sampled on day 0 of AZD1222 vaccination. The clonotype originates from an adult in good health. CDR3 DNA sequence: TGTGCCAGCAGTGAAAACAGGTCTAACTATGGCTACACCTTC. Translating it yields CASSENRSNYGYTF.